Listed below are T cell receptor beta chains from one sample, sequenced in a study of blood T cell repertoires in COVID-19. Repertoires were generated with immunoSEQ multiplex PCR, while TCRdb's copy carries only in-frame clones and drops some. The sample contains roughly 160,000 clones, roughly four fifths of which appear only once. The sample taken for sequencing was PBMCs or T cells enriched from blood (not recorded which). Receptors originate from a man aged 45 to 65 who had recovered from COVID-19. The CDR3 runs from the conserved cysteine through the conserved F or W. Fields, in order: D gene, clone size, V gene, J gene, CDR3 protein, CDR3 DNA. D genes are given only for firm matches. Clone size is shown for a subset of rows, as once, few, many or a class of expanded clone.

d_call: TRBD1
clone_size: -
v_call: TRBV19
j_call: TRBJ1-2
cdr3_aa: CASSIGQGALYGYTF
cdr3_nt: TGTGCCAGTAGTATTGGACAGGGGGCGTTGTATGGCTACACCTTC

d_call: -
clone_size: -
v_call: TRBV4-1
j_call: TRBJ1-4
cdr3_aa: CASSRHFEKLFF
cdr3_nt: TGCGCCAGCAGCCGACATTTTGAAAAACTGTTTTTT

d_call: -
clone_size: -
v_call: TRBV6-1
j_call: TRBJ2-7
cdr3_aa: CASSEGGEQYF
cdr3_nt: TGTGCCAGCAGTGAGGGAGGCGAGCAGTACTTC

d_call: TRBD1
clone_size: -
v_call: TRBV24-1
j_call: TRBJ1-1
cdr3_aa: CATSETGGTEAFF
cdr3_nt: TGTGCCACCAGTGAGACAGGGGGCACTGAAGCTTTCTTT

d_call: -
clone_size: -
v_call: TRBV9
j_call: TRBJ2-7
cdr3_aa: CASSPTGREQYF
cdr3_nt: TGTGCCAGCAGCCCGACAGGGAGGGAGCAGTACTTC

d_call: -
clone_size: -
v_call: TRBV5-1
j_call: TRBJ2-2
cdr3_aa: CASSLQGLMNTGELFF
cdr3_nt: TGCGCCAGCAGCCTTCAGGGTTTAATGAACACCGGGGAGCTGTTTTTT

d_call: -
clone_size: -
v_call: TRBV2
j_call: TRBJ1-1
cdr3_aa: CASSEVGTSLGTTEAFF
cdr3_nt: TGTGCCAGCAGTGAAGTCGGTACAAGCCTAGGAACCACTGAAGCTTTCTTT

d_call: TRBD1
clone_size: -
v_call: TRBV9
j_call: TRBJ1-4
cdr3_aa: CASSGNPGQGQEKLFF
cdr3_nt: TGTGCCAGCAGCGGTAACCCGGGACAGGGTCAGGAAAAACTGTTTTTT

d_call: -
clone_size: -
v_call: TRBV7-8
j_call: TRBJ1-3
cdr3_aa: CASSLALGVRSSGNTIYF
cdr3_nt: TGTGCCAGCAGCTTAGCGTTAGGTGTCCGGAGCTCTGGAAACACCATATATTTT

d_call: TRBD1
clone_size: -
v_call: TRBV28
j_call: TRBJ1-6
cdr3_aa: CASGRQGLGSPLHF
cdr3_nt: TGTGCCAGCGGTCGACAGGGCTTGGGATCACCCCTCCACTTT

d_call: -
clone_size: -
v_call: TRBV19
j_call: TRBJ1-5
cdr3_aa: CASSIVSHQPQHF
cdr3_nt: TGTGCCAGTAGTATAGTCTCCCATCAGCCCCAGCATTTT

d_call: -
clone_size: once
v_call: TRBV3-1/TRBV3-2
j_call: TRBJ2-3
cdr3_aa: CASSPGLSRSTDTQYF
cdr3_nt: TGTGCCAGCAGCCCCGGTCTAAGTAGAAGCACAGATACGCAGTATTTT

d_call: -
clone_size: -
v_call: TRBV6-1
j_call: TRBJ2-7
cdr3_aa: CASSERGSSYEQYF
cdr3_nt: TGTGCCAGCAGTGAAAGGGGCAGCTCCTACGAGCAGTACTTC

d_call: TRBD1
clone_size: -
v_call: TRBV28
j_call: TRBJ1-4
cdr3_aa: CASSPSQQGAREKLFF
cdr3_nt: TGTGCCAGCAGTCCCTCACAACAGGGGGCGAGGGAAAAACTGTTTTTT

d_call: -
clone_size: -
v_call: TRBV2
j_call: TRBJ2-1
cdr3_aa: CASKFGYNEQFF
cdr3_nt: TGTGCCAGCAAGTTCGGGTACAATGAGCAGTTCTTC

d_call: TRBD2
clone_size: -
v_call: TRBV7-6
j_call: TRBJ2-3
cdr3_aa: CASSFRGGATDTQYF
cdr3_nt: TGTGCCAGCAGCTTCCGCGGGGGGGCTACAGATACGCAGTATTTT

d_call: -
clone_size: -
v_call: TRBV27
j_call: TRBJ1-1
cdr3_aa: CASSPLWPKVGGATEAFF
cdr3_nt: TGTGCCAGCAGCCCCCTCTGGCCTAAGGTTGGGGGGGCCACTGAAGCTTTCTTT

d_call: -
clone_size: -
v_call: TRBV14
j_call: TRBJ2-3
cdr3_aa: CASSQGGRGTDTQYF
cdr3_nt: TGTGCCAGCAGCCAAGGAGGCAGAGGCACAGATACGCAGTATTTT

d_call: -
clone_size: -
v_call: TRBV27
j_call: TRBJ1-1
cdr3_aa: CASGRVNTEAFF
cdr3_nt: TGTGCCAGCGGGAGGGTGAACACTGAAGCTTTCTTT

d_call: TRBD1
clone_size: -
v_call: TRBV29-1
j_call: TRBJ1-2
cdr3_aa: CSVEPGGADGYTF
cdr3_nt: TGCAGCGTTGAACCAGGGGGCGCGGATGGCTACACCTTC

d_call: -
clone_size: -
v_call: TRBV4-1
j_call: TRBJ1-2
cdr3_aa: CASSQESRRGNYGYTF
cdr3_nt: TGCGCCAGCAGCCAAGAATCCCGCAGGGGAAACTATGGCTACACCTTC

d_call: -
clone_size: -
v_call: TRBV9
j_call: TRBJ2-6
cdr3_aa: CASSVSGANVLTF
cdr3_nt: TGTGCCAGCAGCGTTAGTGGGGCCAACGTCCTGACTTTC

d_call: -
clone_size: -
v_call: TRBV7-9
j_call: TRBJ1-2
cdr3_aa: CASGAKSTYGYTF
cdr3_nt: TGTGCCAGCGGTGCCAAGTCTACCTATGGCTACACCTTC

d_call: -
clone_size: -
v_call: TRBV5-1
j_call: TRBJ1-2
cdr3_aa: CASSLEAGRTNYGYTF
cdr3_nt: TGCGCCAGCAGCTTGGAGGCGGGAAGAACTAACTATGGCTACACCTTC

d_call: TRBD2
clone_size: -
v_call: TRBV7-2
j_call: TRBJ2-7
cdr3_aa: CASSLAGTSGGSYEQYF
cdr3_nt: TGTGCCAGCAGCTTAGCCGGGACTAGCGGGGGGTCCTACGAGCAGTACTTC

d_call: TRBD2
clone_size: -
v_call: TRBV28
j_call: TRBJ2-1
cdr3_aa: CASSLSGGDAFF
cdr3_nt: TGTGCCAGCAGTTTAAGCGGGGGGGACGCGTTCTTC

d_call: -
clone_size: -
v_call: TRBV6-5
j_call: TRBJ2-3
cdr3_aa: CASNKADRSTDTQYF
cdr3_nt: TGTGCCAGCAACAAAGCGGACCGCAGCACAGATACGCAGTATTTT

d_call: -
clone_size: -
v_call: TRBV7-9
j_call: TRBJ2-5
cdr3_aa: CASSLARLEETQYF
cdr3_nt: TGTGCCAGCAGCTTAGCCCGACTAGAAGAGACCCAGTACTTC

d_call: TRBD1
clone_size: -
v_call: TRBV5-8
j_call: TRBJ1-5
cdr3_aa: CASSSSPGQGTSNNQPQHF
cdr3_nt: TGTGCCAGCAGCTCGAGTCCGGGACAGGGGACTTCCAACAATCAGCCCCAGCATTTT

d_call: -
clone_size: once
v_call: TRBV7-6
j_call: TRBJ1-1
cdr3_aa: CASSLKQGLATEAFF
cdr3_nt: TGTGCCAGCAGCTTAAAACAGGGCTTGGCCACTGAAGCTTTCTTT

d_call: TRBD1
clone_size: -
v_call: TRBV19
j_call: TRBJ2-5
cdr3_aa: CASSNRQGWQTQYF
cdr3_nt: TGTGCCAGTAGTAACAGACAGGGTTGGCAGACCCAGTACTTC

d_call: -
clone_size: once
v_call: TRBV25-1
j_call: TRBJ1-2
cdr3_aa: CASRPSTGNYGYTF
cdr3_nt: TGTGCCAGCAGACCTTCAACGGGTAACTATGGCTACACCTTC

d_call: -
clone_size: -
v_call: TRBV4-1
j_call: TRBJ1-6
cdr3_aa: CASSQEENGSYNSPLHF
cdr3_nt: TGCGCCAGCAGCCAAGAAGAGAATGGCTCCTATAATTCACCCCTCCACTTT

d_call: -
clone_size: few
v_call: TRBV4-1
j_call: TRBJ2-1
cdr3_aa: CASSDRYNEQFF
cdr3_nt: TGCGCCAGCAGCGACAGATACAATGAGCAGTTCTTC

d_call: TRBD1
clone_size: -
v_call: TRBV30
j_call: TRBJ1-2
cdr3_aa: CAWSGDRGRHGYTF
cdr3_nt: TGTGCCTGGAGCGGGGACAGGGGGCGTCATGGCTACACCTTC

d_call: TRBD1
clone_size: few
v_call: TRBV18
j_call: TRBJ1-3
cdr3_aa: CASSPGATGVGNTIYF
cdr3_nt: TGTGCCAGCTCACCGGGAGCGACAGGGGTAGGAAACACCATATATTTT

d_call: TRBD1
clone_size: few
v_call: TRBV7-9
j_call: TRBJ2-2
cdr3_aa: CASSPGTGGTGELFF
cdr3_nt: TGTGCCAGCAGCCCCGGGACAGGGGGGACCGGGGAGCTGTTTTTT

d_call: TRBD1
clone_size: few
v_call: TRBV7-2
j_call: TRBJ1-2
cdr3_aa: CASSLGQGNGYTF
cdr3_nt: TGTGCCAGCAGCTTAGGACAGGGTAATGGCTACACCTTC

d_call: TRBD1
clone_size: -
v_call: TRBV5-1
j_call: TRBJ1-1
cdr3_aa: CASSRWDSGGTEAFF
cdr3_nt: TGCGCCAGCAGCCGTTGGGACAGTGGAGGTACTGAAGCTTTCTTT

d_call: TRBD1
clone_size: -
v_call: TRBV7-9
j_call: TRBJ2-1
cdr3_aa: CASSLDRARGNEQFF
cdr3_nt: TGTGCCAGCAGCCTCGACAGGGCCCGCGGCAATGAGCAGTTCTTC

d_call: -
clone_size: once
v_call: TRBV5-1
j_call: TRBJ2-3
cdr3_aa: CASSLEFLDTQYF
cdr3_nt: TGCGCCAGCAGCTTGGAATTCCTAGATACGCAGTATTTT

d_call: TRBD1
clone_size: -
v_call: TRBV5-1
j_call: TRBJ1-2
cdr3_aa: CASSPDRDRLSHGYTF
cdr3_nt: TGCGCCAGCAGCCCAGACCGGGACAGGCTCTCGCATGGCTACACCTTC

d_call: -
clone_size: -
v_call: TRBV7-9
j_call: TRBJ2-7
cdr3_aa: CASSQAPTYEQYF
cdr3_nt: TGTGCCAGCAGCCAGGCGCCTACCTACGAGCAGTACTTC

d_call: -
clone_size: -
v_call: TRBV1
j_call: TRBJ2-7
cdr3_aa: CTSSLIRDQQYF
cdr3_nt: TGCACCAGCAGCCTTATCAGGGATCAGCAGTACTTC

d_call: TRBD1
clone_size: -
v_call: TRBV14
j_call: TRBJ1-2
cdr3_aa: CASSQVNVRGGGQQHGYTF
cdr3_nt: TGTGCCAGCAGCCAAGTGAATGTTCGAGGGGGCGGTCAGCAGCATGGCTACACCTTC

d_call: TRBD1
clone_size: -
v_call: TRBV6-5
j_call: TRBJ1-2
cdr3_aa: CASGRDRARGYTF
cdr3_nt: TGTGCCAGCGGAAGGGACAGGGCCCGCGGCTACACCTTC

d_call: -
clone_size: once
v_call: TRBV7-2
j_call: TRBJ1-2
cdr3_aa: CASSLPGVGAYGYTF
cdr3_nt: TGTGCCAGCAGCCTCCCGGGGGTAGGGGCCTATGGCTACACCTTC

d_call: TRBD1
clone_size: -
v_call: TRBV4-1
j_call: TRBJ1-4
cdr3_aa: CASSRNTGGDEKLFF
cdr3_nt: TGCGCCAGCAGCCGAAATACAGGGGGGGACGAAAAACTGTTTTTT

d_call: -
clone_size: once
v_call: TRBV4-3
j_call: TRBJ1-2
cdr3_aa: CASSQEPGNYGYTF
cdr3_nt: TGCGCCAGCAGCCAAGAGCCGGGTAACTATGGCTACACCTTC

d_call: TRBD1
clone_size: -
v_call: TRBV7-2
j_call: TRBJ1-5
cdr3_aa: CASRLPGQGHYSNQPQHF
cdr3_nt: TGTGCCAGCAGATTGCCGGGACAGGGGCACTATAGCAATCAGCCCCAGCATTTT

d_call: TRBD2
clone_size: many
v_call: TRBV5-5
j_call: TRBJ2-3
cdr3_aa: CASSLEGRGDTQYF
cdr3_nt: TGTGCCAGCAGCTTGGAGGGGAGGGGAGATACGCAGTATTTT